This T cell receptor (beta chain) appears in the sequencing data of a study of T cell changes during pregnancy in multiple sclerosis. The V gene's germline CDR1 is SNHLY and CDR2 FYNNEI. The CDR3 covers 13 residues. J gave up 0 bases and V 9 bases, and 2 bases lay outside the gene matches. Sequencing was performed with immunoSEQ multiplex PCR; in TCRdb, only in-frame clones are kept and a portion is missing. The sample includes roughly 35,000 clones, around 90% seen only once; the top ten take approximately 1.2%. The chain employs TRBV2 and TRBJ2-3, with 8 bases fitting TRBD2. This TCR came from a female donor with multiple sclerosis, enrolled in a pregnancy study. The material was CD4+ T cells from peripheral blood mononuclear cells, obtained before pregnancy. This CDR3 is CARGLASTDTQYF. Here the CDR3 DNA reads TGTGCCAGAGGACTAGCTAGCACAGATACGCAGTATTTT.